Sequencing of this TCR beta chain was carried out in a study of blood T cell repertoires in COVID-19. Generated by immunoSEQ multiplex PCR, the TCRdb table keeps only in-frame clones and is missing some. This table has approximately 76,000 clones, 80% to 90% appearing once. Trimming left V 7 bases short and J 6 bases short, with 14 bases between. The CDR3 covers 13 residues. This chain connects TRBV12-3 or TRBV12-4 to TRBJ2-3; D call uncertain. Specimen: peripheral blood. The origin of this receptor is a human donor in a cohort sampled during active COVID-19. DNA of the CDR3: TGTGCCAGCACCCGATTGGATAGCGATACGCAGTATTTT. Amino acids: CASTRLDSDTQYF.